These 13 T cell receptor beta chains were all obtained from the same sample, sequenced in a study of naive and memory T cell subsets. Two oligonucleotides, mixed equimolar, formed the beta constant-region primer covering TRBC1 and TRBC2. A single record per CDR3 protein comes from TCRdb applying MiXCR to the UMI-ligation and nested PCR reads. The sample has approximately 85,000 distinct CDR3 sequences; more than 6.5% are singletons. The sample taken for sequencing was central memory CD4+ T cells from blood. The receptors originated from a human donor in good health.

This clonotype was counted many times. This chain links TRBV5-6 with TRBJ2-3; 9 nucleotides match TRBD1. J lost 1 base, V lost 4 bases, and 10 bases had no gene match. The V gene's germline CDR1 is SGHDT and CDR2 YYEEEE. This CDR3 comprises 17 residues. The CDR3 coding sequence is TGTGCCAGCAGCCGAATACAGGGGGCGAAAGGCACAGATACGCAGTATTTT. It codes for CASSRIQGAKGTDTQYF.

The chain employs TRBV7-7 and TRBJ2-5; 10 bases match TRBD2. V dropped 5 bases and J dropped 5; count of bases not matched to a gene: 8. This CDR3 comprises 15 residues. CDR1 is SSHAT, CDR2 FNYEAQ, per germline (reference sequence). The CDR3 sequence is CASSRSGGAGETQYF. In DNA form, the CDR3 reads TGTGCCAGCAGCCGGAGCGGGGGGGCCGGGGAGACCCAGTACTTC. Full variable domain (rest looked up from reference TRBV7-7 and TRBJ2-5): GAGVSQSPRYKVTKRGQDVTLRCDPISSHATLYWYQQALGQGPEFLTYFNYEAQPDKSGLPSDRFSAERPEGSISTLTIQRTEQRDSAMYRCASSRSGGAGETQYFGPGTRLLVL.

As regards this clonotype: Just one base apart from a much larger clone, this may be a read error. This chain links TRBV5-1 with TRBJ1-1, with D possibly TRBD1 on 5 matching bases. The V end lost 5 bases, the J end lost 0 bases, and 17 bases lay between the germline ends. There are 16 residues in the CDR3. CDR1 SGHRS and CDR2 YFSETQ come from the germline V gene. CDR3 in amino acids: CASRYSMGDMNTEAFF. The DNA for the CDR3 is TGCGCCAGCAGATATTCCATGGGGGATATGAACACTGAAGCTTTCTTT.

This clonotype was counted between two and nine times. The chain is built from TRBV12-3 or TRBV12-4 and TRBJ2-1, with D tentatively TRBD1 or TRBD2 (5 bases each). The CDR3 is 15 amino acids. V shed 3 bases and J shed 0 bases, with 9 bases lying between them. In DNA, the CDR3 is TGTGCCAGCAGTTTTGGGGACCGCTCCTACAATGAGCAGTTCTTC. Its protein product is CASSFGDRSYNEQFF.

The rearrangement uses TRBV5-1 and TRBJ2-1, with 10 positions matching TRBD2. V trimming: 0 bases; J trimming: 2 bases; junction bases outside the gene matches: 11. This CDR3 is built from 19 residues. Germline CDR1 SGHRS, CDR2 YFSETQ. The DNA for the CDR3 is TGCGCCAGCAGCTTGGACCCCCCGAGCGGGAGGGTTGCCTACAATGAGCAGTTCTTC. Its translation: CASSLDPPSGRVAYNEQFF.

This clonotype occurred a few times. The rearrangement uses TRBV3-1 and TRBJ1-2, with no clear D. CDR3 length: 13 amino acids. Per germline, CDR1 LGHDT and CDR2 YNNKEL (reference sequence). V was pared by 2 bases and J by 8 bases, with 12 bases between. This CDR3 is CASSQLLGSGYTF. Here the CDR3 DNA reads TGTGCCAGCAGCCAATTGCTAGGGTCGGGCTACACCTTC.

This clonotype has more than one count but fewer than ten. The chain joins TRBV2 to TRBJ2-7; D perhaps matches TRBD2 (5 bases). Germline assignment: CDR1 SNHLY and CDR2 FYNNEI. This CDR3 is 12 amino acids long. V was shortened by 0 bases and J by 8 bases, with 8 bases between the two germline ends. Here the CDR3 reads CASSEAPGKQYF. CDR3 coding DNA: TGTGCCAGCAGTGAAGCGCCGGGAAAGCAGTACTTC.

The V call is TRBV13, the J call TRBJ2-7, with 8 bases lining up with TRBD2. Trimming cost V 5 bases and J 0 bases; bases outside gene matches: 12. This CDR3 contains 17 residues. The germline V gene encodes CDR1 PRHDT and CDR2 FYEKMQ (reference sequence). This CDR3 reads CASSRSAWGTSSYEQYF. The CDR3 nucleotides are TGTGCCAGCAGCCGAAGTGCGTGGGGGACTAGCTCCTACGAGCAGTACTTC.

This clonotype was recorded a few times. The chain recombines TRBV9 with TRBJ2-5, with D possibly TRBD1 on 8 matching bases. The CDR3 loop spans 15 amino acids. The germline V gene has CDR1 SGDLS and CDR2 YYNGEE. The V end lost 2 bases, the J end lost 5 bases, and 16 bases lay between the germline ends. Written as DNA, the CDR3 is TGTGCCAGCAGCGTCCGACAGGGGCGGGGGGAGACCCAGTACTTC. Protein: CASSVRQGRGETQYF.

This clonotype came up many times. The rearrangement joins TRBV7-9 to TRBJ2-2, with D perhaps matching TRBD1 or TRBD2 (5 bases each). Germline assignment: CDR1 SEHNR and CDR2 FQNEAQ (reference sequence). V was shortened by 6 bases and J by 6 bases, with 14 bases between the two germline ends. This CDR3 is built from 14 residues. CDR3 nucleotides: TGTGCCAGCAGAGGGACCCCTCCGGCCGGGGAGCTGTTTTTT. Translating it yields CASRGTPPAGELFF.

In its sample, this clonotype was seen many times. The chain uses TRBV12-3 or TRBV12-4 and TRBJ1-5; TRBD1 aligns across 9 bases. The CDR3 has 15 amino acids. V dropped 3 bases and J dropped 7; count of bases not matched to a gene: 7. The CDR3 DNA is TGTGCCAGCAGTTTGGACAGGGGATCACTCCAGCCCCAGCATTTT. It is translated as CASSLDRGSLQPQHF.

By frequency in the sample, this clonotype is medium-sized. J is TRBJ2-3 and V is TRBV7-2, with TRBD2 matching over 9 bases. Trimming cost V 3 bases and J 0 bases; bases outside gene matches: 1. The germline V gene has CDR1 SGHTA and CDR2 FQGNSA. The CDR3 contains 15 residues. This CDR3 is CASSFLAGSTDTQYF. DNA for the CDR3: TGTGCCAGCAGCTTCCTAGCGGGGAGCACAGATACGCAGTATTTT.

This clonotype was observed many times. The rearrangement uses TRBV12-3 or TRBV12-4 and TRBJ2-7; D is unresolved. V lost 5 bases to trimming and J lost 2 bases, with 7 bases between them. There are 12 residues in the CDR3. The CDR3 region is CASSIYPYEQYF. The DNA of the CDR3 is TGTGCCAGCAGTATATACCCCTACGAGCAGTACTTC.